This TCR beta chain is drawn from a study of Ad26.COV2.S vaccination and SARS-CoV-2 variants. The table came from immunoSEQ multiplex PCR; TCRdb's copy has only in-frame clones and leaves some out. The repertoire includes around 270,000 clones, 87% of them detected once, and 2.5% to 3.5% sits in the top ten. The treatment: roughly 19 received Ad26.COV2.S at low or high dose, single or two shots; several received placebo; per-sample allocation not given. Specimen acquisition occurred on day 63 following the initial vaccine or placebo injection. The individual, an adult aged 18-55 years, was a donor in Boston. The material sequenced was peripheral blood, taken in a trial of Ad26.COV2.S vaccine versus placebo. The receptor was derived from a person between 18 and 59 years old who received the Ad26.COV2.S COVID-19 vaccine or a placebo.

In DNA form, the CDR3 reads TGTGCCAGCAGTAAACCGGGACTAGCGTTTGAGCAGTTCTTC. This codes for CASSKPGLAFEQFF. V is TRBV7-2 and J is TRBJ2-1; TRBD2 matches at 10 bases. Germline lookup yields CDR1 SGHTA and CDR2 FQGNSA. The CDR3 totals 14 residues. Unmatched junction bases numbered 8, after V lost 6 bases and J lost 9 bases.